The subject of this entry is one TCR beta chain. This sample stems from a study of monozygotic twins with inflammatory bowel disease. The germline CDR1 and CDR2 sequences are MDHEN and SYDVKM. The CDR3 extends over 14 amino acids. Skipping T cell sorting, the study isolated total RNA directly from whole blood. UMIs that had a 6-nucleotide sample barcode were put in using template switching. TCRdb reprocessed the 5' RACE reads and stores each CDR3 protein as one record, lacking DNA. This table holds under 150,000 distinct CDR3 sequences. This TCR came from a human donor with ulcerative colitis or Crohn's disease, or a healthy co-twin of an affected twin (not recorded which). The rearrangement links TRBV28 to TRBJ1-1; the D call of TRBD1 rests on TCRdb alone, since no DNA is present to check it. The sequenced sample was blood. The CDR3: CASGEDRLGTEAFF.